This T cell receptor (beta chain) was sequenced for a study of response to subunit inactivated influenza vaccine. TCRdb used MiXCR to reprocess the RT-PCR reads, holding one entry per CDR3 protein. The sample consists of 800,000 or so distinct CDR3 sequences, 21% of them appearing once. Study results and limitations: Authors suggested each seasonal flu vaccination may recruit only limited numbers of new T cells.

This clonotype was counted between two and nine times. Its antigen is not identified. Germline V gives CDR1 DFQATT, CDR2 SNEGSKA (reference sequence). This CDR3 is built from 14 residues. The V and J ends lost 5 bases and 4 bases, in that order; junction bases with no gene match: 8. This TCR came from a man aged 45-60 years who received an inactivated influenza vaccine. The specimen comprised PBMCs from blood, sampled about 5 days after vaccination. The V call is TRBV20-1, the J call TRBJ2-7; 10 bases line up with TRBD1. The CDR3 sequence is CSAPRQGASYEQYF. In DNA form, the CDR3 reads TGCAGTGCTCCCCGACAGGGGGCATCTTACGAGCAGTACTTC.